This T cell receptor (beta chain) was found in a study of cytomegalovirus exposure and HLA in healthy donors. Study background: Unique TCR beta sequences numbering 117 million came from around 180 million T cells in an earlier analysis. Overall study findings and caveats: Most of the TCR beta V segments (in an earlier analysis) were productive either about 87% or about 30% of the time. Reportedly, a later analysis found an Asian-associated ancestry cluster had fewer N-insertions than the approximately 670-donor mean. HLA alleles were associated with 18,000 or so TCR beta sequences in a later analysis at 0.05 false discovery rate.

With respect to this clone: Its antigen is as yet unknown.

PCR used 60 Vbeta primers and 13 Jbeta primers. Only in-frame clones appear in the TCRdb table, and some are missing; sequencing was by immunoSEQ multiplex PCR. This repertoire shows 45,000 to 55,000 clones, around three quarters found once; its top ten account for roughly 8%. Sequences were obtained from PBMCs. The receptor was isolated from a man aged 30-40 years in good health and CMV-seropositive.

This CDR3 is CASSPLDRSGGNTIYF. The CDR3 DNA reads as TGTGCCAGCTCACCCCTTGACAGATCCGGTGGAAACACCATATATTTT. This chain uses TRBV18 with TRBJ1-3, with D possibly being TRBD1 (5 bases). The CDR3 is made up of 16 amino acids. Trimming removed 3 bases from V and 3 bases from J, with 15 bases in between. The germline V gene encodes CDR1 KGHSH and CDR2 LQKENI.